The clone carrying this TCR beta chain was counted at least ten times. Its antigen is still unknown. The lymph nodes were axillary draining lymph nodes from breast cancer patients. This record belongs to a study of breast tumors, draining lymph nodes, adjacent tissues. The CDR3 is 17 amino acids. CDR1 and CDR2 from the germline V gene are SGDLS and YYNGEE. J gave up 6 bases and V 4 bases, and 11 bases lay outside the gene matches. TCRdb re-called the multiplex PCR reads with MiXCR, one entry per CDR3 protein. The repertoire holds about 200,000 distinct CDR3 sequences, roughly 29% seen once, with about 4.3% in the top ten. Study outcomes and limitations: The data were judged consistent with most tumor T cells coming from lymph node and expanding in tumor. Tumor and nontumor repertoires were significantly more similar in luminal-like than in basal-like breast cancer. Tumors had less TCR diversity than lymph nodes, more than nontumor tissue. Data only fit, rather than demonstrated, lymph node origin of most tumor T cells.

This TCR came from a female donor with breast cancer. Some clones in this sample may be carry-over from other donors' samples. Sequencing was carried out using axillary lymph node tissue. The chain links TRBV9 to TRBJ2-1, with 12 bases aligning to TRBD2. The DNA of the CDR3 is TGTGCCAGCAGCCCCCAAGGGGGACTAGCGGGTACCAATGAGCAGTTCTTC. The encoded protein is CASSPQGGLAGTNEQFF.